This T cell receptor (beta chain) was found in a study of breast tumors, draining lymph nodes, adjacent tissues. Findings of the study overall: Compared with lymph nodes, tumors were less diverse; compared with nontumor tissue, more. Luminal-like breast cancer showed significantly greater tumor-nontumor repertoire similarity than basal-like breast cancer did. The data were judged consistent with most tumor T cells coming from lymph node and expanding in tumor. That most tumor T cells come from lymph nodes remained unproven.

MiXCR, run by TCRdb on the multiplex PCR reads, gives a single entry per CDR3 protein. The sample has under 250,000 distinct CDR3 sequences; 32% are singletons. Germline assignment: CDR1 SGHDN and CDR2 FVKESK. The ends were cut back, 4 bases at V and 2 bases at J, with 8 bases in the middle. The CDR3 consists of 14 residues. Breast cancer patients provided tissue from their axillary draining lymph nodes. There are many counts of this clonotype. Its antigen is currently unknown. The chain joins TRBV14 to TRBJ2-2; D possibly uses TRBD1 or TRBD2 (5 bases each). This TCR was recovered from a female donor with breast cancer. Some clones in this sample may be carry-over from other donors' samples. Sequenced material: axillary lymph node tissue. CDR3 in amino acids: CASSRGTNTGELFF. In nucleotides, the CDR3 is TGTGCCAGCAGCCGGGGGACCAACACCGGGGAGCTGTTTTTT.